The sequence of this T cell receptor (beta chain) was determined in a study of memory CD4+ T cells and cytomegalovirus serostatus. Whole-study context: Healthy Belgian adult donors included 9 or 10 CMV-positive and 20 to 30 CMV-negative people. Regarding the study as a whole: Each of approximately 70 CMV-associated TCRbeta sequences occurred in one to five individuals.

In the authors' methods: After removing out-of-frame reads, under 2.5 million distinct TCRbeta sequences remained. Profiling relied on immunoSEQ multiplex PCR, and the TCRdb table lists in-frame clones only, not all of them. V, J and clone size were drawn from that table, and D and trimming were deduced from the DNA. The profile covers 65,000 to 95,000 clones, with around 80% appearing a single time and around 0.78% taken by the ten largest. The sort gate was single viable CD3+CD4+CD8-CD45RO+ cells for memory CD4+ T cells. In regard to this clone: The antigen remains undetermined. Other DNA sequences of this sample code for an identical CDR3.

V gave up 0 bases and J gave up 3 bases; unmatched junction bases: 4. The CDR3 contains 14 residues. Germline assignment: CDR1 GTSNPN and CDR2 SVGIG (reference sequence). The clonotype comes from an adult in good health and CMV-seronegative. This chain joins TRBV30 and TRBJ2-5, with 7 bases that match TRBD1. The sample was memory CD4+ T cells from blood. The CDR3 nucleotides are TGTGCCTGGAGTGTAGGGGGCGCGAAAGAGACCCAGTACTTC. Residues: CAWSVGGAKETQYF.